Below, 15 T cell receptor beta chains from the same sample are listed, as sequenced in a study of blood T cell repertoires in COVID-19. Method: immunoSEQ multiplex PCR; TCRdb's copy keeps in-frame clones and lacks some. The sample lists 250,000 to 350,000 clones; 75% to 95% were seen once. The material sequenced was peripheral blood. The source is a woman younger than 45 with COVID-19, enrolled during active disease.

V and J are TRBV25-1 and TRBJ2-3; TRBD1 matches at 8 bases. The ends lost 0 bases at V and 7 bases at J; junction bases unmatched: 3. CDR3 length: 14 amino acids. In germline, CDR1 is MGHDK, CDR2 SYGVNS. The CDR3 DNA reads TGTGCCAGCAGTGAATACAGGGGGCGAAATACGCAGTATTTT. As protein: CASSEYRGRNTQYF.

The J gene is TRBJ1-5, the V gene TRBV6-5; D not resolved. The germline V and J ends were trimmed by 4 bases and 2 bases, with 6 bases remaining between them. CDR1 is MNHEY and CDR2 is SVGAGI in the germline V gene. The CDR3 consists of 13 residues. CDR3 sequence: CASSFSGNQPQHF. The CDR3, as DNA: TGTGCCAGCAGTTTTTCTGGCAATCAGCCCCAGCATTTT.

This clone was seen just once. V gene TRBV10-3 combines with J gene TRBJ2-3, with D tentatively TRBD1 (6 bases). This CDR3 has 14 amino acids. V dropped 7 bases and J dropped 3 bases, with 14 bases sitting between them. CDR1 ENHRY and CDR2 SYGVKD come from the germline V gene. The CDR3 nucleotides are TGTGCCATCACTCCGGACAGCGATACAGATACGCAGTATTTT. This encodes CAITPDSDTDTQYF.

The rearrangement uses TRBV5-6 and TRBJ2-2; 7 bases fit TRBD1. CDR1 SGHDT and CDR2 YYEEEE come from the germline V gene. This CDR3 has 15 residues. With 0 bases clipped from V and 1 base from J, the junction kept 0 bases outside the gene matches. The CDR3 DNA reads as TGTGCCAGCAGCTTGGGGGACAGGAACACCGGGGAGCTGTTTTTT. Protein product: CASSLGDRNTGELFF.

The CDR3 reads CASSVLTGATNEKLFF. The CDR3 DNA sequence: TGTGCCAGCAGTGTACTAACGGGGGCAACTAATGAAAAACTGTTTTTT. The chain joins TRBV6-1 to TRBJ1-4, with D possibly being TRBD1 (5 bases). Germline CDR1 and CDR2: MNHNS and SASEGT. CDR3 length: 16 amino acids. Trimming removed 4 bases from V and 0 bases from J, with 12 bases in between.

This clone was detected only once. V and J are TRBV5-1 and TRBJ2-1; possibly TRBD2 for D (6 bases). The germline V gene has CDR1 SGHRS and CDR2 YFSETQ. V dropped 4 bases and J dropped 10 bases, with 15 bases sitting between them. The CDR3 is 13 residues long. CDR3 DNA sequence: TGCGCCAGCAGCACTACCGGGGGTTGGGAGCAGTTCTTC. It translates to CASSTTGGWEQFF.

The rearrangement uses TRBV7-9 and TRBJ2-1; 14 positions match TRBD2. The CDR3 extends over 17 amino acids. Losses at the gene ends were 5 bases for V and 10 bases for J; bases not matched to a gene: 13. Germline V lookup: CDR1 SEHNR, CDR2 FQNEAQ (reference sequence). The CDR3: CASSIGPGTSGSQEQFF. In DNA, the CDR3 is TGTGCCAGCAGCATCGGACCCGGGACTAGCGGGAGTCAAGAGCAGTTCTTC.

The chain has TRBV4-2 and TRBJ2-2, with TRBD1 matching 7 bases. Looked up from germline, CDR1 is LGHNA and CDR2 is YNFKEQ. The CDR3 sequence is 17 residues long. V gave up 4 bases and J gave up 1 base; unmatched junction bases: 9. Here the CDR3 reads CASSPAKGAQNTGELFF. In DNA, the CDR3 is TGTGCCAGCAGCCCGGCGAAGGGGGCGCAGAACACCGGGGAGCTGTTTTTT.

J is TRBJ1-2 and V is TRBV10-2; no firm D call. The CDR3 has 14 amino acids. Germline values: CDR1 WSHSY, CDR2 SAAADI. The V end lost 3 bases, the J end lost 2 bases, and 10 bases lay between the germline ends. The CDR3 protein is CASSDGKYNYGYTF. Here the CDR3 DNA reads TGCGCCAGCAGTGATGGCAAGTACAACTATGGCTACACCTTC.

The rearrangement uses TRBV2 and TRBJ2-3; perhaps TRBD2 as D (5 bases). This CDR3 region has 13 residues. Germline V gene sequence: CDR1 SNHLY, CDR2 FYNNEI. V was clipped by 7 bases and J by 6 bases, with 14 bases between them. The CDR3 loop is CASKWESGDTQYF. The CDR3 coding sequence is TGTGCCAGCAAATGGGAGTCGGGGGATACGCAGTATTTT.

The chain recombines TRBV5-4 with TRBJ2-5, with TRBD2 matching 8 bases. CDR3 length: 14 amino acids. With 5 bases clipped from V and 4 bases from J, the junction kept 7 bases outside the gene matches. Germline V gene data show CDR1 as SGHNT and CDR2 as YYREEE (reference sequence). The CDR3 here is CASRTGLGRETQYF. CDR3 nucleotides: TGTGCCAGCAGGACGGGACTAGGAAGAGAGACCCAGTACTTC.

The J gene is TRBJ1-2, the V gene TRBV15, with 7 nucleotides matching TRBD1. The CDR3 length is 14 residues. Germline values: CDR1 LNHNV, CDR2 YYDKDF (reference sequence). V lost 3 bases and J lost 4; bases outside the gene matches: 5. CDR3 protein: CATSSSGTVYGYTF. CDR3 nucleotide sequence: TGTGCCACCAGCAGCTCCGGGACAGTCTATGGCTACACCTTC.

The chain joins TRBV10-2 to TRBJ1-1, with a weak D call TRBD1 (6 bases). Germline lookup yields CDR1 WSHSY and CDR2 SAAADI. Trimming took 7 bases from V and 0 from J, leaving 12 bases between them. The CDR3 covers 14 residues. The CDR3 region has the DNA TGCGCCAGCACTAGACAGGAGATGAACACTGAAGCTTTCTTT. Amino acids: CASTRQEMNTEAFF.

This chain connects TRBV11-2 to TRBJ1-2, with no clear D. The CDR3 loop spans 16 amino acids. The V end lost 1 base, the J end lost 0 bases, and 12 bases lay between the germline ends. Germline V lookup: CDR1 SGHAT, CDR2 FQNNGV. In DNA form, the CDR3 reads TGTGCCAGCAGCTTAGGCGGGTCAGGAGCTAACTATGGCTACACCTTC. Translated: CASSLGGSGANYGYTF.

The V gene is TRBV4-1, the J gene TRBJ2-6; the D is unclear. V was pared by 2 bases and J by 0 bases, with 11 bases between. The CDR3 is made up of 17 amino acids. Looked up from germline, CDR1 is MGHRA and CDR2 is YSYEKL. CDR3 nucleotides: TGCGCCAGCAGCCAAAGTCTCACAGTCTCTGGGGCCAACGTCCTGACTTTC. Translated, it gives CASSQSLTVSGANVLTF.